Following are 5 T cell receptor beta chains from one sample sequenced in a study of T-cell reconstitution after alpha-beta-depleted transplantation in children. A TCRbeta library incorporating unique molecular identifiers was prepared. MiXCR, applied by TCRdb to the PCR reads, yields one record per CDR3 protein. The sample comprises approximately 510,000 distinct CDR3 sequences, about 17% of which are singletons, and 2.5% to 4% rests with the top ten. This specimen consisted of PBMCs from the stem cell graft donor, obtained from the stem cell graft. These receptors all come from a human donor who donated a stem cell graft to a child with acute lymphoblastic leukemia.

This clonotype appeared a few times. This chain connects TRBV4-1 to TRBJ2-5, with D possibly matching TRBD1 (6 bases). Germline lookup yields CDR1 MGHRA and CDR2 YSYEKL. Trimming removed 7 bases from V and 1 base from J, with 13 bases in between. The CDR3 extends over 14 amino acids. CDR3 bases: TGCGCCAGCAACACAGGGTCCCCCCAAGAGACCCAGTACTTC. Residues: CASNTGSPQETQYF.

The chain links TRBV5-1 to TRBJ1-2; D ambiguous. The CDR3 has 15 residues. From germline, CDR1 is SGHRS and CDR2 YFSETQ. With 0 bases removed from V and 2 bases from J, the gap between germline ends came to 11 bases. The DNA of the CDR3 is TGCGCCAGCAGCTTGGCCGCAGACGGGAACTATGGCTACACCTTC. Protein sequence: CASSLAADGNYGYTF. Full variable domain (rest looked up from reference TRBV5-1 and TRBJ1-2): KAGVTQTPRYLIKTRGQQVTLSCSPISGHRSVSWYQQTPGQGLQFLFEYFSETQRNKGNFPGRFSGRQFSNSRSEMNVSTLELGDSALYLCASSLAADGNYGYTFGSGTRLTVV.

There are a few counts of this clonotype. The chain links TRBV29-1 to TRBJ2-3; 8 positions match TRBD2. Trimming cost V 3 bases and J 1 base; bases outside gene matches: 9. CDR3 length: 16 amino acids. The V gene's germline CDR1 is SQVTM and CDR2 ANQGSEA. CDR3 loop: CSVDPPTSGRTDTQYF. The CDR3, as DNA: TGCAGCGTTGATCCCCCAACTAGCGGACGCACAGATACGCAGTATTTT.

This clonotype was counted a few times. The rearrangement uses TRBV5-1 and TRBJ2-7, with 7 nucleotides matching TRBD1. After removal of 4 bases from V and 0 bases from J, the junction contained 7 bases not matched to a gene. CDR1 and CDR2 from the germline V gene are SGHRS and YFSETQ. The CDR3 runs 15 residues. In DNA form, the CDR3 reads TGCGCCAGCAGCAGAGGGACAGAGTTCTCCTACGAGCAGTACTTC. Residues: CASSRGTEFSYEQYF.

This clonotype appeared a few times. The V call is TRBV18, the J call TRBJ1-2; TRBD1 might be the D (6 bases). The CDR3 spans 15 residues. CDR1 KGHSH and CDR2 LQKENI come from the germline V gene. V shed 3 bases and J shed 4 bases, with 15 bases lying between them. The CDR3, as DNA: TGTGCCAGCTCACCTGGGGACACAAACATCTATGGCTACACCTTC. Translating gives CASSPGDTNIYGYTF.